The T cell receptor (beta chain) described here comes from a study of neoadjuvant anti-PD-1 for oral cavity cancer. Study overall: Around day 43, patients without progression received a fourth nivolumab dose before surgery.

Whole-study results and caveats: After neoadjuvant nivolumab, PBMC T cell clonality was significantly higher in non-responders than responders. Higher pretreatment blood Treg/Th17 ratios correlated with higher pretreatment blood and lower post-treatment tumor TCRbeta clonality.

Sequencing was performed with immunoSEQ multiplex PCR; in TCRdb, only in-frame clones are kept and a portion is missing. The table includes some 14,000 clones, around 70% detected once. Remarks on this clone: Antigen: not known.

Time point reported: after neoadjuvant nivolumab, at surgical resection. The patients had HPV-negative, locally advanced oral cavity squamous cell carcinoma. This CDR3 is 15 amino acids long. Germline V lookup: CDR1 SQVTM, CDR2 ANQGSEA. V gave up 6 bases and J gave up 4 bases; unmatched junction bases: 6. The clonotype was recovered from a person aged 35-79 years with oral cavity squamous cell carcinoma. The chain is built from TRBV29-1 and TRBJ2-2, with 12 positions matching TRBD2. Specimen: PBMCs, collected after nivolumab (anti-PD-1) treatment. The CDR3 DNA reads TGCAGCGTCGGCTTGACTAGCGGGAGCACCGGGGAGCTGTTTTTT. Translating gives CSVGLTSGSTGELFF.